Listed here are 21 T cell receptor beta chains from one sample, sequenced in a study of cytomegalovirus exposure and HLA in healthy donors. The PCR was carried out with 60 Vbeta primers and 13 Jbeta primers. The assay was immunoSEQ multiplex PCR, and TCRdb's table has in-frame clones only and misses some. The data contain 150,000 to 200,000 clones, 82% of them singletons. The source material was PBMCs. These receptors were obtained from a man aged 35-49 years in good health and CMV-seronegative.

V is TRBV7-2 and J is TRBJ2-3, with 12 positions matching TRBD2. The germline gives CDR1 SGHTA, CDR2 FQGNSA. The ends lost 5 bases at V and 2 bases at J; junction bases unmatched: 11. The CDR3 consists of 18 residues. The chain's CDR3 is CASSPRGLAGGPTDTQYF. Here the CDR3 DNA reads TGTGCCAGCAGCCCAAGGGGGCTAGCGGGGGGGCCCACAGATACGCAGTATTTT. The variable domain in full, completed from reference TRBV7-2 and TRBJ2-3, reads GAGVSQSPSNKVTEKGKDVELRCDPISGHTALYWYRQSLGQGLEFLIYFQGNSAPDKSGLPSDRFSAERTGGSVSTLTIQRTQQEDSAVYLCASSPRGLAGGPTDTQYFGPGTRLTVL.

The chain combines TRBV7-8 with TRBJ2-7; 12 nucleotides align to TRBD1. CDR3 size: 13 residues. J lost 8 bases, V lost 5 bases, and 4 bases had no gene match. Looked up from germline, CDR1 is SGHVS and CDR2 is FQNEAQ. CDR3 region: CASSLGTGGKQYF. The CDR3 region has the DNA TGTGCCAGCAGCCTAGGGACAGGGGGCAAGCAGTACTTC.

This chain links TRBV6-6 with TRBJ1-2, with 7 nucleotides matching TRBD1. Germline V gene sequence: CDR1 MNHNY, CDR2 SVGAGI (reference sequence). The J segment lost 4 bases and the V segment lost 4 bases, leaving 9 bases of the junction unmatched. This CDR3 comprises 15 residues. The DNA of the CDR3 is TGTGCCAGCAGTTTGGGGGACAGCTTATCCTATGGCTACACCTTC. It specifies CASSLGDSLSYGYTF.

This chain uses TRBV11-3 with TRBJ1-6, with D perhaps matching TRBD1 (6 bases). V lost 4 bases and J 6 bases, leaving 13 bases between the germline ends. This CDR3 has 15 residues. Germline V gene sequence: CDR1 SGHNT, CDR2 YENEEA. The CDR3, as DNA: TGTGCCAGCAGCTCACGGACAGCCCCTAATTCACCCCTCCACTTT. This translates into CASSSRTAPNSPLHF.

This rearrangement joins TRBV11-1 to TRBJ1-6; D is uncertain. The CDR3 has 15 residues. V lost 1 base to trimming and J lost 6 bases, with 10 bases between them. Per the germline V gene, CDR1 is SGHAT and CDR2 is FQDESV (reference sequence). CDR3 sequence reads: CASSLGSGVNSPLHF. The CDR3, as DNA: TGTGCCAGCAGCTTAGGATCCGGGGTTAATTCACCCCTCCACTTT. Complete variable domain (other parts from reference TRBV11-1 and TRBJ1-6): EAEVAQSPRYKITEKSQAVAFWCDPISGHATLYWYRQILGQGPELLVQFQDESVVDDSQLPKDRFSAERLKGVDSTLKIQPAELGDSAMYLCASSLGSGVNSPLHFGNGTRLTVT.

The rearrangement links TRBV28 to TRBJ2-7; 8 nucleotides match TRBD2. This CDR3 contains 14 residues. Germline CDR1 MDHEN, CDR2 SYDVKM. Trimming removed 3 bases from V and 2 bases from J; junction bases left unmatched: 3. CDR3 protein: CASSFLAGTYEQYF. The CDR3 DNA reads as TGTGCCAGCAGTTTCCTAGCGGGTACCTACGAGCAGTACTTC.

For the CDR3, the DNA is TGTGCCAGCAGCTTAGTGGGGACTAGCGGTTACAATGAGCAGTTCTTC. This translates into CASSLVGTSGYNEQFF. The genes are TRBV7-2 and TRBJ2-1; 11 bases agree with TRBD2. The CDR3 totals 16 residues. Germline trimming cut 1 base from V and 4 bases from J; bases unmatched to any gene: 3. CDR1 and CDR2 (germline): SGHTA, FQGNSA.

This sequence joins TRBV14 and TRBJ1-1; tentatively, D is TRBD1 (6 bases). V lost 1 base and J 0 bases, leaving 12 bases between the germline ends. Germline V gene lookup returns CDR1 SGHDN and CDR2 FVKESK. CDR3 length: 16 residues. CDR3 nucleotide sequence: TGTGCCAGCAGCCAAGGACAGGTTAACATGAACACTGAAGCTTTCTTT. Protein product: CASSQGQVNMNTEAFF.

The rearrangement links TRBV5-4 to TRBJ2-3; maybe TRBD1 (5 bases). Germline assignment: CDR1 SGHNT and CDR2 YYREEE (reference sequence). This CDR3 spans 17 amino acids. Trimming removed 0 bases at V and 1 base at J, with 15 bases between. As DNA, the CDR3 is TGTGCCAGCAGCTTGGAGGGGCCTTTCCACCGCACAGATACGCAGTATTTT. Translated, it gives CASSLEGPFHRTDTQYF.

The rearrangement links TRBV5-1 to TRBJ1-4; the D is unclear. This CDR3 has 16 amino acids. V lost 4 bases and J lost 8, with 21 bases in between. Per the germline V gene, CDR1 is SGHRS and CDR2 is YFSETQ. CDR3 in amino acids: CASSAAVGLSGEKLFF. The CDR3 nucleotides are TGCGCCAGCAGCGCGGCGGTTGGCCTCTCGGGAGAAAAACTGTTTTTT.

The chain couples TRBV7-2 to TRBJ2-2; TRBD1 might be the D (5 bases). The CDR3 runs 15 residues. Germline V gene sequence: CDR1 SGHTA, CDR2 FQGNSA. V lost 4 bases, J lost 6 bases, and 15 bases lay in between. Here the CDR3 reads CASSSDRFGSGELFF. Written as DNA, the CDR3 is TGTGCCAGCAGCTCCGACAGATTTGGATCCGGGGAGCTGTTTTTT.

The genes are TRBV5-4 and TRBJ2-5, with D possibly being TRBD2 (6 bases). Germline lookup yields CDR1 SGHNT and CDR2 YYREEE (reference sequence). The CDR3 sequence is 14 residues long. V shed 2 bases and J shed 2 bases, with 10 bases lying between them. The CDR3 here is CASSFGGPQETQYF. CDR3 DNA sequence: TGTGCCAGCAGCTTCGGGGGTCCTCAAGAGACCCAGTACTTC.

This clone has a single count. The chain joins TRBV9 to TRBJ2-5, with TRBD2 matching over 11 bases. V dropped 0 bases and J dropped 6; count of bases not matched to a gene: 7. The CDR3 has 16 residues. Germline V lookup: CDR1 SGDLS, CDR2 YYNGEE. CDR3 sequence: CASSVGDSGGDKTQYF. Here the CDR3 DNA reads TGTGCCAGCAGCGTAGGAGATAGCGGGGGGGACAAGACCCAGTACTTC.

The chain employs TRBV11-3 and TRBJ2-5, with D unresolved. The CDR3 totals 15 residues. Germline values: CDR1 SGHNT, CDR2 YENEEA. The germline V and J ends were trimmed by 2 bases and 1 base, with 11 bases remaining between them. The CDR3 sequence is CASSLRVAVQETQYF. DNA for the CDR3: TGTGCCAGCAGCTTAAGAGTTGCGGTCCAAGAGACCCAGTACTTC.

The gene calls are TRBV6-5 and TRBJ2-1; a possible D gene is TRBD2 (6 bases). Trimming cost V 7 bases and J 10 bases, with 17 bases left between them. The CDR3 is made up of 13 amino acids. Germline V gene data show CDR1 as MNHEY and CDR2 as SVGAGI. Written as DNA, the CDR3 is TGTGCCAGCATCAACCGGGACTCTGGGGAGCAGTTCTTC. It codes for CASINRDSGEQFF.

This clone appeared a few times. This specimen includes other DNA sequences encoding the same CDR3. This chain uses TRBV6-5 with TRBJ2-3; 11 bases map to TRBD2. Trimming cost V 6 bases and J 2 bases; bases outside gene matches: 4. The CDR3 totals 15 residues. The V gene's germline CDR1 is MNHEY and CDR2 SVGAGI. The CDR3 DNA sequence: TGTGCCAGCAGCTTAGCGGGAGGGTCCACAGATACGCAGTATTTT. This translates into CASSLAGGSTDTQYF.

The chain carries TRBV6-5 and TRBJ1-1; 8 bases are shared with TRBD1. Germline CDR1 and CDR2: MNHEY and SVGAGI. This CDR3 comprises 14 residues. Trimming took 5 bases from V and 1 from J; bases not matched to a gene: 3. CDR3 region: CASSAGQGNTEAFF. The CDR3 nucleotides are TGTGCCAGCAGTGCCGGACAGGGGAACACTGAAGCTTTCTTT.

The chain has TRBV10-1 and TRBJ2-7, with a possible D match to TRBD1 (6 bases). CDR1 and CDR2 (germline): WNHNN, SYGVQD (reference sequence). The CDR3 spans 16 residues. Trimming removed 3 bases from V and 1 base from J, with 16 bases in between. The CDR3 DNA follows: TGCGCCAGCAGTGACTCAGGGGCGAGAAATTCCTACGAGCAGTACTTC. Its translation is CASSDSGARNSYEQYF.

This clone came up a few times. V and J are TRBV30 and TRBJ2-7, with 7 bases fitting TRBD1. The ends lost 2 bases at V and 3 bases at J; junction bases unmatched: 4. The CDR3 contains 13 residues. Germline V lookup: CDR1 GTSNPN, CDR2 SVGIG (reference sequence). CDR3 region: CAWSTGQIYEQYF. Here the CDR3 DNA reads TGTGCCTGGAGTACGGGACAGATCTACGAGCAGTACTTC.

J is TRBJ2-1 and V is TRBV30; tentatively, D is TRBD2 (5 bases). V was trimmed by 4 bases and J by 0 bases, leaving 7 bases between them. This CDR3 contains 13 residues. Germline values: CDR1 GTSNPN, CDR2 SVGIG (reference sequence). CDR3 in DNA: TGTGCCTGGACGGGAAGCTCCTACAATGAGCAGTTCTTC. Protein product: CAWTGSSYNEQFF.

The gene calls are TRBV6-6 and TRBJ2-5; 8 nucleotides agree with TRBD2. Germline CDR1 is MNHNY and CDR2 is SVGAGI (reference sequence). CDR3 length: 12 amino acids. V was clipped by 6 bases and J by 3 bases; unmatched bases: 0. The CDR3 reads CASSGGEETQYF. For the CDR3, the DNA is TGTGCCAGCAGCGGGGGGGAAGAGACCCAGTACTTC.